Each of the 5 T cell receptor delta chains below was sequenced from the same sample in a study of gamma-delta chains in newborns, infants, children. TCRdb redid clone calling on the reads using CATT. The profile covers roughly 5,200 delta-chain clones, with approximately 5% appearing a single time and 5.5% to 7% taken by the ten largest. Sequenced input: blood. These receptors all come from a child who was a newborn, infant or young child, either healthy, febrile or measles-vaccinated (not recorded which).

The chain uses TRDV2 and TRDJ1; 10 bases are a match to TRDD3. Germline assignment: CDR1 GEAIGNYY and CDR2 EKD. V lost 4 bases, J lost 0 bases, and 19 bases stayed unmatched. The CDR3 has 20 residues. The CDR3 protein is CACEPVLGGYLRSYTDKLIF. CDR3 coding DNA: TGTGCCTGTGAACCCGTCCTTGGGGGATACCTGAGATCCTACACCGATAAACTCATCTTT.

In its sample, this clone is medium-sized (0.01 to 0.1%). The V call is TRDV2, the J call TRDJ1; 9 bases are shared with TRDD3. The CDR3 totals 16 residues. Germline CDR1 GEAIGNYY, CDR2 EKD. The V and J ends lost 1 base and 3 bases, in that order; junction bases with no gene match: 8. CDR3 nucleotides: TGTGCCTGTGACACGCTTGGGGATACGTCGGCCGATAAACTCATCTTT. This gives the protein CACDTLGDTSADKLIF.

By its share, this clone is medium-sized. The CDR3 region has the DNA TGTGCCTGTGACCCGGTATCGGGCGATAAACTCATCTTT. Its translation is CACDPVSGDKLIF. The chain carries TRDV2 and TRDJ1; D unresolved. Trimming removed 3 bases from V and 4 bases from J, with 11 bases in between. The CDR3 loop spans 13 amino acids. In germline, CDR1 is GEAIGNYY, CDR2 EKD.

This clone was counted a few times. This clone may be a read error of a much larger clone one base away. The chain employs TRDV2 and TRDJ1; D is uncertain. CDR3 size: 15 residues. Germline CDR1 reads GEAIGNYY; CDR2 reads EKD. DNA of the CDR3: TGTGCCCGTGACTCCCTGTACTCCTACACCGATAAACTCATCTTT. Residues: CARDSLYSYTDKLIF.

This chain connects TRDV2 to TRDJ1; 10 bases map to TRDD3. There are 21 residues in the CDR3. Germline V CDR1 and CDR2: GEAIGNYY, EKD. Trimming cost V 3 bases and J 2 bases; bases outside gene matches: 23. The CDR3 loop reads CACDSYWGMREDGRGTDKLIF. The CDR3 DNA follows: TGTGCCTGTGACTCCTACTGGGGGATGCGAGAGGACGGACGTGGTACCGATAAACTCATCTTT.